The clone carrying this T cell receptor beta chain was recorded at least ten times. Antigen specificity is unknown. Arm-PCR with iRepertoire HTBI primers amplified the CDR3 regions for these TCR beta libraries. A single record per CDR3 protein comes from TCRdb applying MiXCR to the multiplex PCR reads. The data contain some 400,000 distinct CDR3 sequences, about 16% of them singletons. Time point in this sample: newly diagnosed GD, antithyroid drugs for less than 3 months. The TCR library used RNA extracted from PBMCs. The sample comes from a study of regulatory T cells in long-lasting Graves disease. Whole-study findings and limits: Tissue studied was limited to peripheral blood, excluding thyroid tissue.

These data also featured in a second study, about T cells in Graves' hyperthyroidism and ophthalmopathy. That investigation notes: Primed by the HTBI set, a first-round RT-PCR was run on the TCR CDR3.

The specimen comprised peripheral blood mononuclear cells (PBMCs), sampled at new diagnosis, from a patient treated with antithyroid drugs. The receptor comes from a woman in her thirties with Graves disease.

CDR3 coding DNA: TGTGCCAGCAGTGCGGGGAGATCCTACAATGAGCAGTTCTTC. Translating gives CASSAGRSYNEQFF. The chain couples TRBV2 to TRBJ2-1; D perhaps matches TRBD2 (5 bases). Germline loops: CDR1 SNHLY, CDR2 FYNNEI. There are 14 residues in the CDR3. The ends were cut back, 4 bases at V and 1 base at J, with 8 bases in the middle.